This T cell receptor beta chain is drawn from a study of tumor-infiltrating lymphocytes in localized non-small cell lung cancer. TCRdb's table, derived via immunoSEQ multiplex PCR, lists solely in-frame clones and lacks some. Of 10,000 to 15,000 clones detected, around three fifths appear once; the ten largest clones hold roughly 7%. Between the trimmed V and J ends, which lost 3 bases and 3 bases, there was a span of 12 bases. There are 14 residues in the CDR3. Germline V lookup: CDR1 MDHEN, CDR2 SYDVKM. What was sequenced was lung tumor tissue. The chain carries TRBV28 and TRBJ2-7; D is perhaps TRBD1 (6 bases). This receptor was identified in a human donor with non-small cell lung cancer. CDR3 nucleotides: TGTGCCAGCAGTTTTCGGGACACCAGCTACGAGCAGTACTTC. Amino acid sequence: CASSFRDTSYEQYF.